This T cell receptor (beta chain) appears in the sequencing data of a study of early T cells in non-severe SARS-CoV-2 infection. As for the study in general: Chains from this unsorted whole-blood bulk RNA could not be paired.

Each cDNA molecule carried a unique molecular identifier. One entry per CDR3 protein, called by TCRdb with MiXCR from the 5' RACE reads. The data hold fewer than 40,000 distinct CDR3 sequences, with roughly 6% observed a single time. Notes on the study in general: The VDJdb matching leaned toward anti-spike CD8 responses and overlooked private and CD4 specificities.

In its sample, this clonotype was seen many times. What it binds is unknown. Trimming cost V 0 bases and J 2 bases, with 12 bases left between them. Germline CDR1 is SGHRS and CDR2 is YFSETQ. The CDR3 runs to 17 residues. The rearrangement joins TRBV5-1 to TRBJ2-6; possible D gene TRBD2, 7 bases. The sequenced material came from whole blood. This clonotype originated in an adult who was a healthcare worker with PCR-confirmed SARS-CoV-2 infection or an uninfected control (not recorded which). The CDR3 region has the DNA TGCGCCAGCAGCTTGGTTGCGGGGGCAGCTGGGGCCAACGTCCTGACTTTC. This codes for CASSLVAGAAGANVLTF.